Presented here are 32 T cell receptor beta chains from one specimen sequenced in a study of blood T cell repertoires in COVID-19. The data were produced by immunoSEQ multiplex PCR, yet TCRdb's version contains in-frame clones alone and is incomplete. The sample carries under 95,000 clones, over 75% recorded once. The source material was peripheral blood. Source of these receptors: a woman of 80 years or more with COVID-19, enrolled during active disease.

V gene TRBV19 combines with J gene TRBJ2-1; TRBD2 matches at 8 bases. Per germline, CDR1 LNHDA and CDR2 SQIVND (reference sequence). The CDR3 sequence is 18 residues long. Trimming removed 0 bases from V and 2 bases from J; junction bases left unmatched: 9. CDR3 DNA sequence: TGTGCCAGTAGTATAGACCCCGGGGCGGGGGGCCCCTACAATGAGCAGTTCTTC. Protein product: CASSIDPGAGGPYNEQFF.

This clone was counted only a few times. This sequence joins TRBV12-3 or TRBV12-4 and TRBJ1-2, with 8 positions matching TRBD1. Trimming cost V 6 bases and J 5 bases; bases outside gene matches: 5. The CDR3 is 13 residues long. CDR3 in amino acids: CASSRTGPYGYTF. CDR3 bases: TGTGCCAGCAGCAGGACAGGGCCATATGGCTACACCTTC.

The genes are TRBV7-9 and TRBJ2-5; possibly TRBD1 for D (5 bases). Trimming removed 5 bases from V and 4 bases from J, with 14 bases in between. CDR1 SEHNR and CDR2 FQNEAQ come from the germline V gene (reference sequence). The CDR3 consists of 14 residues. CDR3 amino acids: CASSPGWGGETQYF. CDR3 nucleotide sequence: TGTGCCAGCAGCCCAGGGTGGGGTGGAGAGACCCAGTACTTC.

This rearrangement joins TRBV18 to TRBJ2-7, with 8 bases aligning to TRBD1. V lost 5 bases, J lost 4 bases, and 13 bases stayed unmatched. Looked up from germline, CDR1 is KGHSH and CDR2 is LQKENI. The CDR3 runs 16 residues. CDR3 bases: TGTGCCAGCTCATCCGGAGGACCAGGGGGCAGGTACGAGCAGTACTTC. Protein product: CASSSGGPGGRYEQYF.

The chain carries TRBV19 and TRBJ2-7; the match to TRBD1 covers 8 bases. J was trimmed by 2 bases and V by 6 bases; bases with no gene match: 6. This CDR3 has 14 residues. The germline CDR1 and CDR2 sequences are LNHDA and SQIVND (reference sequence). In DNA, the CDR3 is TGTGCCAGTAGGCCAGGGGGCGCTACCTACGAGCAGTACTTC. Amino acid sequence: CASRPGGATYEQYF.

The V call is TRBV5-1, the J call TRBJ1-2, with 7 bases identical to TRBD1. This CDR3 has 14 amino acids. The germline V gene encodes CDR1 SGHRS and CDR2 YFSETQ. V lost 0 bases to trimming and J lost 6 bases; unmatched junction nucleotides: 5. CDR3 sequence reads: CASSLDRGRDGYTF. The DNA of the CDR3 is TGCGCCAGCAGCTTGGACAGGGGTAGAGATGGCTACACCTTC.

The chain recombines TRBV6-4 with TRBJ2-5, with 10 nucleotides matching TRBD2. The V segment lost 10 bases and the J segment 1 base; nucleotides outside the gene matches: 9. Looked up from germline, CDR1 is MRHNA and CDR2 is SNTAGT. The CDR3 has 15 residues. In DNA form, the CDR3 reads TGTGCCACATCGCCTCTAGCGGGGGTCCAAGAGACCCAGTACTTC. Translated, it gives CATSPLAGVQETQYF.

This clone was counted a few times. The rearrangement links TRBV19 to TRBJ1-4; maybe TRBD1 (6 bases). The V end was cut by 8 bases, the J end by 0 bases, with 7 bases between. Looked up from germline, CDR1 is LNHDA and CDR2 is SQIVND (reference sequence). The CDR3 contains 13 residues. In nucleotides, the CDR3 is TGTGCCAGTTGGGACACAACTAATGAAAAACTGTTTTTT. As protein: CASWDTTNEKLFF.

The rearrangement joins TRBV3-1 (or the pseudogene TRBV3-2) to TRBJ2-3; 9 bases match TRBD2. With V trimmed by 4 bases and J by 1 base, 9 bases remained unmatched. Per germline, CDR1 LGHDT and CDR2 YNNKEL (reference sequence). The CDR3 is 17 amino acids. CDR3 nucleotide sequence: TGTGCCAGCAGCCCTCACTCTGAGCGGGAGGGCACAGATACGCAGTATTTT. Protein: CASSPHSEREGTDTQYF.

The CDR3 loop reads CASSPLGGAGDTQYF. CDR3 bases: TGTGCCAGCTCCCCCTTAGGCGGGGCCGGGGATACGCAGTATTTT. V is TRBV18 and J is TRBJ2-3, with D perhaps TRBD2 (6 bases). The CDR3 consists of 15 residues. V was pared by 6 bases and J by 6 bases, with 19 bases between. Germline V gene sequence: CDR1 KGHSH, CDR2 LQKENI.

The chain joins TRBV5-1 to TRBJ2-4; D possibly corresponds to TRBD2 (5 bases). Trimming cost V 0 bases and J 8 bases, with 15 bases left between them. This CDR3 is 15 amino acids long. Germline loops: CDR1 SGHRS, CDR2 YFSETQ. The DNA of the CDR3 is TGCGCCAGCAGCTTGGCCGGGTCTAGCTGGGACATTCAGTACTTC. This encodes CASSLAGSSWDIQYF.

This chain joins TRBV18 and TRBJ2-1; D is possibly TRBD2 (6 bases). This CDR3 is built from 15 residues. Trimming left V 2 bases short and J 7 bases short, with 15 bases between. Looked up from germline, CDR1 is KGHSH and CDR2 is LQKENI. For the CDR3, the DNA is TGTGCCAGCTCACCAAGAGCGGGTTGGGATAATGAGCAGTTCTTC. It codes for CASSPRAGWDNEQFF.

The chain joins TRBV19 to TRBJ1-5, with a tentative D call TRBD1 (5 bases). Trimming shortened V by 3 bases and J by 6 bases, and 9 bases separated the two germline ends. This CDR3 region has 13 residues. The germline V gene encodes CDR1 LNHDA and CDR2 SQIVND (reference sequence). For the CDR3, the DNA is TGTGCCAGTAGTATGGGGGGTGGTCAGCCCCAGCATTTT. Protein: CASSMGGGQPQHF.

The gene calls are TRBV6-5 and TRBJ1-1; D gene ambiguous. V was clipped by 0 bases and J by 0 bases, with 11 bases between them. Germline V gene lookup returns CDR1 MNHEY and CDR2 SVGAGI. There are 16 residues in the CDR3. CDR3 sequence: CASSYSPTRLNTEAFF. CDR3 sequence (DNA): TGTGCCAGCAGTTACTCCCCGACGCGGCTGAACACTGAAGCTTTCTTT.

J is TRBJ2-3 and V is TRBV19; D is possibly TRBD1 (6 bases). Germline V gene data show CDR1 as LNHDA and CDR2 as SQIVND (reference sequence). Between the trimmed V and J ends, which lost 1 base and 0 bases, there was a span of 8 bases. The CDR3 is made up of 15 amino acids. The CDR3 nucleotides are TGTGCCAGTAGTATAGGGGGGCCTAGCACAGATACGCAGTATTTT. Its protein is CASSIGGPSTDTQYF.

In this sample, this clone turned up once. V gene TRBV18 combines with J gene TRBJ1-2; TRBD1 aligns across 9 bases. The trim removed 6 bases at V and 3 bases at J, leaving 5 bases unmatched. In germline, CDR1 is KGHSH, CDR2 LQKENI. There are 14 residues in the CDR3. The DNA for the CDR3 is TGTGCCAGCTCCGAACAGGGGGCTGACTATGGCTACACCTTC. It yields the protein CASSEQGADYGYTF.

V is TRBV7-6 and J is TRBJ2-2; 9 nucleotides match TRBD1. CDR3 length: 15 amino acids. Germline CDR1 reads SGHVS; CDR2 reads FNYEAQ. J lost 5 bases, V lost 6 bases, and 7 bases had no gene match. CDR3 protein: CASRSGTGRTGELFF. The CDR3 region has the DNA TGTGCCAGCAGAAGCGGGACAGGGAGAACCGGGGAGCTGTTTTTT.

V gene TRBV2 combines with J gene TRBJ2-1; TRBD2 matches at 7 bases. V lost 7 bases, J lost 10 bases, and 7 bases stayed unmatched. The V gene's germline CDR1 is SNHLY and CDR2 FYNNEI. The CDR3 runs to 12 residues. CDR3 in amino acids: CASKGSGDEQFF. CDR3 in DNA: TGTGCCAGCAAAGGGAGCGGGGACGAGCAGTTCTTC. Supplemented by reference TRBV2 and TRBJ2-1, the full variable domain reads EPEVTQTPSHQVTQMGQEVILRCVPISNHLYFYWYRQILGQKVEFLVSFYNNEISEKSEIFDDQFSVERPDGSNFTLKIRSTKLEDSAMYFCASKGSGDEQFFGPGTRLTVL.

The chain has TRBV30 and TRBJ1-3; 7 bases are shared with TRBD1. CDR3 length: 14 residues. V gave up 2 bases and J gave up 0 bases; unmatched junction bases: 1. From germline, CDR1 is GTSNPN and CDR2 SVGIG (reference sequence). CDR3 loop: CAWSTGVSGNTIYF. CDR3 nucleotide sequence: TGTGCCTGGAGTACAGGGGTCTCTGGAAACACCATATATTTT.

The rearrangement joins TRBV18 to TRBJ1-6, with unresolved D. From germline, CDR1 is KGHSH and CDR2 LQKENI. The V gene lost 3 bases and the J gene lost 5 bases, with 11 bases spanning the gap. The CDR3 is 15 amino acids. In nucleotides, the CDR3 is TGTGCCAGCTCACCGGAGGGAAACCATAATTCACCCCTCCACTTT. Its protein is CASSPEGNHNSPLHF.

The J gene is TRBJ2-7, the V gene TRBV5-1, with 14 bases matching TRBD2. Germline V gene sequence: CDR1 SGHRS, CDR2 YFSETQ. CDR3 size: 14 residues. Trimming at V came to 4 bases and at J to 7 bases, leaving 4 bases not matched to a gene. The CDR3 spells CASSRGLAGGEQYF. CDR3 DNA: TGCGCCAGCAGCCGTGGACTAGCGGGAGGAGAGCAGTACTTC.

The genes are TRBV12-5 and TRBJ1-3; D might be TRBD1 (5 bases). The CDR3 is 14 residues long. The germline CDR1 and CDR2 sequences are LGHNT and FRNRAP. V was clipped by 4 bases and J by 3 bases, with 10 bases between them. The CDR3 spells CASGSGAGGNTIYF. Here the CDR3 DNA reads TGTGCTAGTGGTTCTGGGGCAGGTGGAAACACCATATATTTT. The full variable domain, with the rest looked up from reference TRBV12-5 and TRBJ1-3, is DARVTQTPRHKVTEMGQEVTMRCQPILGHNTVFWYRQTMMQGLELLAYFRNRAPLDDSGMPKDRFSAEMPDATLATLKIQPSEPRDSAVYFCASGSGAGGNTIYFGEGSWLTVV.

CDR3 DNA sequence: TGTGCCAGCAGTGGGCCCGGGACAGGGGGCGCGTTTGGCTACACCTTC. Protein product: CASSGPGTGGAFGYTF. J is TRBJ1-2 and V is TRBV6-1; 12 bases are a match to TRBD1. CDR1 and CDR2 from the germline V gene are MNHNS and SASEGT. There are 16 residues in the CDR3. J gave up 7 bases and V 4 bases, and 10 bases lay outside the gene matches.

Written as DNA, the CDR3 is TGTGCCAGCTCACCAGAGATGTCTTTCGGCGAGCAGTACTTC. This codes for CASSPEMSFGEQYF. The chain uses TRBV18 and TRBJ2-7; no reliable D call. CDR3 length equals 14 residues. The germline V and J ends were trimmed by 2 bases and 6 bases, with 14 bases remaining between them. The germline V gene has CDR1 KGHSH and CDR2 LQKENI.

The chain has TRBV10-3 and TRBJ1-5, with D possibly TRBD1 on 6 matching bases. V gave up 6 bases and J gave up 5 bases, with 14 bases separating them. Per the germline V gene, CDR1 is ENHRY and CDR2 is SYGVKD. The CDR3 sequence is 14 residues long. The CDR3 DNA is TGTGCCATCAGCAAACAGGGATTTTATCAGCCCCAGCATTTT. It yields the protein CAISKQGFYQPQHF.

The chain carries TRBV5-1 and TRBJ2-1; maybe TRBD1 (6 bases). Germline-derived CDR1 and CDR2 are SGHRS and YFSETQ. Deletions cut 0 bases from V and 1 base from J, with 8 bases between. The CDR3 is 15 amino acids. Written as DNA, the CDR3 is TGCGCCAGCAGCTTGGGGGGACATTCCTACAATGAGCAGTTCTTC. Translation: CASSLGGHSYNEQFF.

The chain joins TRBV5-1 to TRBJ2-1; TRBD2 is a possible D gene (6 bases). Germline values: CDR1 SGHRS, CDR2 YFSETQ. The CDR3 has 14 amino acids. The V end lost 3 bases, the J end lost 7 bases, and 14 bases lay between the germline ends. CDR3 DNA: TGCGCCAGCAGCTACTTCGGAGGGCCGAATGAGCAGTTCTTC. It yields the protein CASSYFGGPNEQFF. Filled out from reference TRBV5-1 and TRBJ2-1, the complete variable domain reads KAGVTQTPRYLIKTRGQQVTLSCSPISGHRSVSWYQQTPGQGLQFLFEYFSETQRNKGNFPGRFSGRQFSNSRSEMNVSTLELGDSALYLCASSYFGGPNEQFFGPGTRLTVL.

The CDR3 bases are TGTGCCATCAGTGAGTCGACGACAGGGGGCCAAGAGACCCAGTACTTC. This encodes CAISESTTGGQETQYF. V gene TRBV10-3 combines with J gene TRBJ2-5; 9 nucleotides match TRBD1. CDR1 and CDR2 from the germline V gene are ENHRY and SYGVKD. The CDR3 loop spans 16 amino acids. The V and J ends lost 0 bases and 1 base, in that order; junction bases with no gene match: 3.

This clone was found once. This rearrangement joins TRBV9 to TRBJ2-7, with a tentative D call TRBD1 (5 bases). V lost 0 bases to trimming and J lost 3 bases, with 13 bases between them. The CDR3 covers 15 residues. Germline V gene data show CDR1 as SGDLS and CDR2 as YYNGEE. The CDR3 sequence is CASSVDPTDNYEQYF. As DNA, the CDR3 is TGTGCCAGCAGCGTAGACCCGACGGACAACTACGAGCAGTACTTC.

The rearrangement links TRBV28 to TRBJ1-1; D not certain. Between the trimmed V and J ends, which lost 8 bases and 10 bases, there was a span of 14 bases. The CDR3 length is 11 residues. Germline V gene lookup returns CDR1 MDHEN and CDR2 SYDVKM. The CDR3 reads CASGLLQGAFF. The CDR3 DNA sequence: TGTGCCAGCGGACTCCTTCAAGGAGCTTTCTTT.

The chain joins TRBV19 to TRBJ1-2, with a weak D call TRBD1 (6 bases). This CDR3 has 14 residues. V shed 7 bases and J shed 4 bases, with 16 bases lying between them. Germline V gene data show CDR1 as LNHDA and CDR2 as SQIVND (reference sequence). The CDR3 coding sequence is TGTGCCAGTAATCGGGACAATCGGGGCTATGGCTACACCTTC. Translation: CASNRDNRGYGYTF.

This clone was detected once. The CDR3 sequence is CASSIGLTGNEKLFF. The CDR3 DNA reads as TGTGCCAGTAGTATAGGACTGACAGGGAATGAAAAACTGTTTTTT. The V call is TRBV19, the J call TRBJ1-4; 7 bases match TRBD1. V dropped 1 base and J dropped 5; count of bases not matched to a gene: 4. The CDR3 length is 15 residues. Germline values: CDR1 LNHDA, CDR2 SQIVND (reference sequence).